Listed below are T cell receptor beta chains from one sample, sequenced in a study of blood T cell repertoires in COVID-19. Measured with immunoSEQ multiplex PCR; TCRdb has only the in-frame clones, and not every one. This sample yields under 300,000 clones, of which around nine tenths are seen a single time; around 13% belongs to the top ten. The sequencing sample was made of peripheral blood. These receptors were taken from a woman in her 70s with COVID-19, enrolled during active disease. Each CDR3 is given with its conserved first and last residue. D genes are given only for firm matches. A clone size is listed for some rows: how often the clone was seen (once, few, many), or a class if it is expanded.

TRBJ2-2	TRBV7-9	NA	15	NA	TGTGCCAGCAGCTTAGGACAGGAACCCACCGGGGAGCTGTTTTTT	CASSLGQEPTGELFF
TRBJ1-2	TRBV19	NA	14	TRBD1	TGTGCCAGTAGTATTACAGGGGGCGCGGATGGCTACACCTTC	CASSITGGADGYTF
TRBJ1-1	TRBV7-2	once	13	NA	TGTGCCAGCAGCATACCGGGTTACACTGAAGCTTTCTTT	CASSIPGYTEAFF
TRBJ2-2	TRBV5-1	NA	12	NA	TGCGCCAGCAGCCTTAACACCGGGGAGCTGTTTTTT	CASSLNTGELFF
TRBJ2-7	TRBV10-2	NA	11	NA	TGCGCCAGCAGTGACAGTTATGAGCAGTACTTC	CASSDSYEQYF
TRBJ2-3	TRBV7-8	NA	19	TRBD2	TGTGCCAGCAGCTTAGACCCCAACTCGGGACTAGCCAGCACAGATACGCAGTATTTT	CASSLDPNSGLASTDTQYF
TRBJ1-1	TRBV7-9	once	15	TRBD1	TGTGCCAGCAGCCCTAGACAGGGGGCCGGTACTGAAGCTTTCTTT	CASSPRQGAGTEAFF
TRBJ2-1	TRBV29-1	few	15	NA	TGCAGCGTTGCGGTGATAAGCGGAGCCTACAATGAGCAGTTCTTC	CSVAVISGAYNEQFF
TRBJ1-4	TRBV2	NA	15	TRBD1	TGTGCCAGCAGTGGGGACAGGGGTGCTAATGAAAAACTGTTTTTT	CASSGDRGANEKLFF
TRBJ2-7	TRBV7-2	NA	14	TRBD1	TGTGCCAGCAGCGGCCCCGGGACAGTCTACGAGCAGTACTTC	CASSGPGTVYEQYF
TRBJ1-2	TRBV9	NA	14	TRBD1	TGTGCCAGCAGCGTAGGGACAGGCGAGGAGGGCTACACCTTC	CASSVGTGEEGYTF
TRBJ1-1	TRBV7-8	NA	13	NA	TGTGCCAGCAGCCCGGTGGCCGAGGGTGTGGCTTTCTTT	CASSPVAEGVAFF
TRBJ1-5	TRBV19	few	16	NA	TGTGCCAGTAGTATACTAGAAGAGGGCGGCAATCAGCCCCAGCATTTT	CASSILEEGGNQPQHF
TRBJ1-1	TRBV28	NA	16	TRBD1	TGTGCCAGCAGTTTGGGGACAGGGGCAGAGGACACTGAAGCTTTCTTT	CASSLGTGAEDTEAFF
TRBJ2-7	TRBV24-1	NA	16	TRBD1	TGTGCCACCAGTGACCCCTCCCAGGGGGCTGGCTACGAGCAGTACTTC	CATSDPSQGAGYEQYF
TRBJ2-2	TRBV5-1	NA	16	TRBD2	TGCGCCAGCAGCCATCCGGGACTAGCGAACACCGGGGAGCTGTTTTTT	CASSHPGLANTGELFF
TRBJ2-7	TRBV7-9	once	15	NA	TGTGCCAGCAGCTTAGAAGGAGCAAGAATGTACGAGCAGTACTTC	CASSLEGARMYEQYF
TRBJ1-5	TRBV27	NA	15	NA	TGTGCCAGCAGTTTATCAACCACAGGGTATCAGCCCCAGCATTTT	CASSLSTTGYQPQHF
TRBJ2-4	TRBV29-1	NA	13	TRBD1	TGCAGCGTCACAGGGGATGCCAAAAACATTCAGTACTTC	CSVTGDAKNIQYF
TRBJ1-1	TRBV7-3	NA	15	NA	TGTGCCAGCAGCTTAGCGACAGGAAGGAAGACTGAAGCTTTCTTT	CASSLATGRKTEAFF
TRBJ2-7	TRBV6-2/TRBV6-3	NA	18	NA	TGTGCCAGCAGTTACTCCCTACTGAACAATCAGGGTGTCTACGAGCAGTACTTC	CASSYSLLNNQGVYEQYF
TRBJ2-7	TRBV5-6	NA	13	NA	TGTGCCAGCAGCTTTCTCGGGGATTACGAGCAGTACTTC	CASSFLGDYEQYF